The 3 T cell receptor beta chains given below trace back to one sample, sequenced in a study of blood T cell repertoires in COVID-19. Clones were read by immunoSEQ multiplex PCR, and TCRdb kept only the in-frame ones, dropping some. Of 55,000 to 75,000 clones in the sample, over 65% were seen once. The sequenced material came from peripheral blood. The source of these receptors is a woman in her 70s with acute or convalescent COVID-19.

The chain joins TRBV5-4 to TRBJ1-4; 7 bases align to TRBD1. Trimming at V came to 4 bases and at J to 4 bases, leaving 7 bases not matched to a gene. There are 15 residues in the CDR3. Germline values: CDR1 SGHNT, CDR2 YYREEE (reference sequence). The CDR3 bases are TGTGCCAGCAGCCCCGGACAGGCACTTAATGAAAAACTGTTTTTT. This sequence encodes CASSPGQALNEKLFF. Full variable domain (remainder filled in from reference TRBV5-4 and TRBJ1-4): ETGVTQSPTHLIKTRGQQVTLRCSSQSGHNTVSWYQQALGQGPQFIFQYYREEENGRGNFPPRFSGLQFPNYSSELNVNALELDDSALYLCASSPGQALNEKLFFGSGTQLSVL.

The J gene is TRBJ2-5, the V gene TRBV25-1; 7 bases align to TRBD2. The V and J ends lost 4 bases and 1 base, in that order; junction bases with no gene match: 9. Looked up from germline, CDR1 is MGHDK and CDR2 is SYGVNS. The CDR3 spans 16 residues. Here the CDR3 DNA reads TGTGCCAGCAGTGTAGAAGCGGGGTCTGTCCAAGAGACCCAGTACTTC. Amino acid sequence: CASSVEAGSVQETQYF.

The gene calls are TRBV5-1 and TRBJ2-3; 8 bases match TRBD1. V lost 4 bases and J lost 2; bases outside the gene matches: 9. The CDR3 length is 16 residues. Per germline, CDR1 SGHRS and CDR2 YFSETQ. The CDR3 DNA follows: TGCGCCAGCAGCACAGGGACAGGTTCGTACACAGATACGCAGTATTTT. Its translation: CASSTGTGSYTDTQYF.